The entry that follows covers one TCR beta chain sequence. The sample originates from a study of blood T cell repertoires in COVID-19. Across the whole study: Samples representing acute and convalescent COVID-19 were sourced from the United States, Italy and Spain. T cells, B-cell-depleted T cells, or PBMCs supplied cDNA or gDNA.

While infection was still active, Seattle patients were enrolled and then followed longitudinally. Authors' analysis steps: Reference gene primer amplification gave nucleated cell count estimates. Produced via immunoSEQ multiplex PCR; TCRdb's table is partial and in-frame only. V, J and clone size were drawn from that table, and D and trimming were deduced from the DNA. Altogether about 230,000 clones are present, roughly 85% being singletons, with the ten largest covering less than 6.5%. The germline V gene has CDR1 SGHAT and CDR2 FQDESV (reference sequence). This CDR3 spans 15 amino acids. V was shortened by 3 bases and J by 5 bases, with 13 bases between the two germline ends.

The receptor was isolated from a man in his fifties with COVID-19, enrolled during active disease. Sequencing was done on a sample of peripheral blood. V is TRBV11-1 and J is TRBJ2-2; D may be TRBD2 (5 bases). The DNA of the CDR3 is TGTGCCAGCAGCTTCCTAGCCTCCGGGACCGGGGAGCTGTTTTTT. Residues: CASSFLASGTGELFF.